What follows are 29 T cell receptor beta chains derived from one specimen sequenced in a study of regulatory T cells in long-lasting Graves disease. To make TCR beta libraries, researchers used iRepertoire HTBI primers and Arm-PCR of CDR3 regions. One entry per CDR3 protein, called by TCRdb with MiXCR from the multiplex PCR reads. This sample carries fewer than 400,000 distinct CDR3 sequences, 18% of them seen once, and the ten largest clones take more than 30%. Time point described: newly diagnosed GD, antithyroid drugs for less than 3 months. Following extraction of RNA from PBMCs, that RNA was used to make the TCR library. Sequencing was performed on peripheral blood mononuclear cells (PBMCs), taken at new diagnosis, from a patient treated with antithyroid drugs. These receptors were obtained from a female donor with Graves disease.

Ten or more counts support this clonotype. The genes are TRBV10-3 and TRBJ2-1; TRBD1 matches at 9 bases. The CDR3 has 15 amino acids. Germline CDR1 is ENHRY and CDR2 is SYGVKD. J was trimmed by 5 bases and V by 0 bases; bases with no gene match: 2. CDR3 coding DNA: TGTGCCATCAGTGAGTCGAGGACAGGGGACAATGAGCAGTTCTTC. This codes for CAISESRTGDNEQFF.

This clonotype was detected many times. At one of its ends the junction is not consistent with the germline gene, which may arise from a read error. In DNA form, the CDR3 reads TGTGCCAGCAGCCCGACAGGGAGGGCCTTCGGGGTTTTT. Its protein product is CASSPTGRAFGVF. This chain links TRBV12-3 or TRBV12-4 with TRBJ2-2, with D perhaps assigned TRBD1 or TRBD2 (7 bases each). CDR3 length: 13 amino acids.

This clonotype has a count of ten or more. The rearrangement uses TRBV6-2 or TRBV6-3 and TRBJ2-7; TRBD1 matches 10 bases. The germline CDR1 and CDR2 sequences are MNHEY and SVGEGT. The CDR3 totals 14 residues. Losses at the gene ends were 6 bases for V and 7 bases for J; bases not matched to a gene: 9. This CDR3 is CASRTGQGKREQYF. The CDR3 DNA is TGTGCCAGCAGAACGGGACAGGGGAAGAGGGAGCAGTACTTC.

The table lists this clonotype with many counts. V gene TRBV6-1 combines with J gene TRBJ1-3; possible D gene TRBD1, 5 bases. Germline CDR1 MNHNS, CDR2 SASEGT. V was clipped by 5 bases and J by 2 bases, with 16 bases between them. This CDR3 is 16 amino acids long. The CDR3 nucleotides read TGTGCCAGCAGTCTAGGGACCTGGGGGACTGGAAACACCATATATTTT. Translated: CASSLGTWGTGNTIYF.

The chain is built from TRBV18 and TRBJ2-7; a weak D match, TRBD1 (6 bases). The germline gives CDR1 KGHSH, CDR2 LQKENI. The CDR3 has 18 residues. Here the CDR3 DNA reads TGTGCCATCTCACCAAACCTAGGGTTTGGCACAGGGTCGTACGAGCAGTACGTC. It translates to CAISPNLGFGTGSYEQYV.

This clonotype was observed a few times. V and J are TRBV29-1 and TRBJ1-1; no clear D. Trimming removed 7 bases from V and 6 bases from J, with 21 bases in between. Germline V gene sequence: CDR1 SQVTM, CDR2 ANQGSEA. The CDR3 runs to 14 residues. CDR3 sequence: CSARGSGVAAEAFF. The CDR3 DNA reads as TGCAGCGCCCGAGGGTCTGGGGTTGCGGCTGAAGCTTTCTTT.

The genes are TRBV29-1 and TRBJ2-7; D gene ambiguous. The CDR3 is 12 residues long. Trimming stripped 3 bases from V and 0 bases from J, with 6 bases between. The germline gives CDR1 SQVTM, CDR2 ANQGSEA. As DNA, the CDR3 is TGCAGCGTTGAGGGTTCCTCCTACGAGCAGTACTTC. Its protein product is CSVEGSSYEQYF.

The chain carries TRBV28 and TRBJ2-7; possibly TRBD2 for D (7 bases). This CDR3 spans 14 amino acids. Germline loops: CDR1 MDHEN, CDR2 SYDVKM. CDR3 nucleotide sequence: TGTGCTTCGAAAAGGGGGGGCGCCCGGGGCGAGCAGTACTTC. Translation: CASKRGGARGEQYF. Filled out from reference TRBV28 and TRBJ2-7, the complete variable domain reads DVKVTQSSRYLVKRTGEKVFLECVQDMDHENMFWYRQDPGLGLRLIYFSYDVKMKEKGDIPEGYSVSREKKERFSLILESASTNQTSMYLCASKRGGARGEQYFGPGTRLTVT.

As to this clonotype: A far larger clone is a single base away, which makes a read error likely. This rearrangement joins TRBV7-2 to TRBJ2-7; D remains unclear. This CDR3 is 14 amino acids long. The germline gives CDR1 SGHTA, CDR2 FQGNSA. The CDR3 coding sequence is TGTGCCAGCACCACCCTTGGTTTTCCCTACGAGCAGTGCTTC. It yields the protein CASTTLGFPYEQCF.

This clonotype was seen more than once but under ten times. The chain links TRBV5-1 to TRBJ1-2, with TRBD1 matching over 7 bases. This CDR3 spans 14 amino acids. J lost 5 bases, V lost 2 bases, and 6 bases had no gene match. Germline loops: CDR1 SGHRS, CDR2 YFSETQ. Written as DNA, the CDR3 is TGCGCCAGCAGCTTTACAGGGGAGGTGTATGGCTACACCTTC. This gives the protein CASSFTGEVYGYTF.

At least ten counts were recorded for this clonotype. The chain recombines TRBV20-1 with TRBJ2-7, with TRBD2 matching 9 bases. The CDR3 totals 17 residues. Looked up from germline, CDR1 is DFQATT and CDR2 is SNEGSKA (reference sequence). The J segment lost 3 bases and the V segment lost 7 bases, leaving 19 bases of the junction unmatched. The CDR3 DNA is TGCAGTGGACCAGATTCGTCGGCAGCGGGAGGCTTCTACGAGCAGTACTTC. This translates into CSGPDSSAAGGFYEQYF.

This clonotype showed up many times. This chain joins TRBV5-1 and TRBJ2-1, with D hard to call. Germline-derived CDR1 and CDR2 are SGHRS and YFSETQ. Trimming took off 0 bases at V and 7 bases at J, with 17 bases between the two ends. The length of the CDR3 is 16 residues. CDR3 residues: CASSLGLHLNSNEQFF. For the CDR3, the DNA is TGCGCCAGCAGCTTGGGCCTACATCTAAACTCTAATGAGCAGTTCTTC.

This clonotype was observed at least ten times. This chain joins TRBV2 and TRBJ1-3; D is ambiguous. The CDR3 consists of 16 residues. Looked up from germline, CDR1 is SNHLY and CDR2 is FYNNEI. V lost 7 bases and J lost 4, with 20 bases in between. The CDR3 bases are TGTGCCAGCACCCAAAACTTGGCCGGGTTGGGAAACACCATATATTTT. Amino acids: CASTQNLAGLGNTIYF.

This clonotype was seen many times. CDR3 DNA: TGCGCCAGCAGCTTGGGGGCAGGGGCTAATGAAAAACTGTTTTTT. This codes for CASSLGAGANEKLFF. This rearrangement joins TRBV5-1 to TRBJ1-4; weak D call: TRBD1 (6 bases). The CDR3 has 15 residues. CDR1 is SGHRS, CDR2 YFSETQ, per germline. V was clipped by 0 bases and J by 3 bases, with 9 bases between them.

This clonotype came up many times. The J gene is TRBJ2-1, the V gene TRBV7-9, with 8 bases matching TRBD2. CDR3 size: 14 residues. Unmatched junction bases numbered 9, after V lost 7 bases and J lost 7 bases. Germline-derived CDR1 and CDR2 are SEHNR and FQNEAQ (reference sequence). CDR3 in amino acids: CASIGWGGRNEQFF. DNA of the CDR3: TGTGCCAGCATCGGGTGGGGCGGGAGGAATGAGCAGTTCTTC.

There are many counts of this clonotype. J is TRBJ2-7 and V is TRBV5-1; 7 bases align to TRBD2. Germline-derived CDR1 and CDR2 are SGHRS and YFSETQ. The CDR3 covers 16 residues. V lost 4 bases, J lost 4 bases, and 14 bases stayed unmatched. CDR3 sequence reads: CASSHAEWEGLYEQYF. For the CDR3, the DNA is TGCGCCAGCAGCCACGCCGAGTGGGAGGGCCTTTACGAGCAGTACTTC.

A note on this clonotype: Here the CDR3 omits its conserved ending phenylalanine or tryptophan, so a read error is the likely source. This chain joins TRBV28 and TRBJ1-6, with D unresolved. The CDR3 consists of 14 residues. Germline CDR1 and CDR2: MDHEN and SYDVKM. Trimming pared 7 bases from V and 0 bases from J, leaving 7 bases between. The CDR3 DNA sequence: TGTGCCAGCACAGCAGGCTCCTATAATTCACCCCTCCACTAT. Protein product: CASTAGSYNSPLHY.

This clonotype has a count of ten or more. V and J are TRBV5-1 and TRBJ2-2, with 10 bases that match TRBD1. Germline CDR1 and CDR2: SGHRS and YFSETQ. This CDR3 has 16 amino acids. V lost 4 bases to trimming and J lost 4 bases; unmatched junction nucleotides: 7. CDR3 sequence: CASSRGQGRSTGELFF. The CDR3 DNA is TGCGCCAGCAGCCGGGGACAGGGGAGATCCACCGGGGAGCTGTTTTTT.

For this clonotype: A much larger clonotype is one base distant, so this may be a read error. CDR3 protein: CASITGKRNEQFF. DNA for the CDR3: TGTGCCAGCATCACGGGGAAACGGAATGAGCAGTTCTTC. The rearrangement uses TRBV12-3 or TRBV12-4 and TRBJ2-1, with D perhaps matching TRBD2 (5 bases). V was cut by 7 bases and J by 7 bases, with 14 bases left in between. The CDR3 loop spans 13 amino acids.

This clonotype has a count of ten or more. V usage is TRBV12-5 and J usage is TRBJ2-1, with no clear D. The CDR3 length is 14 residues. CDR1 and CDR2 from the germline V gene are LGHNT and FRNRAP. Trimming removed 8 bases at V and 0 bases at J, with 11 bases between. The CDR3 loop reads CASRAWSSYNEQFF. The CDR3 DNA follows: TGTGCTAGTAGAGCCTGGAGCTCCTACAATGAGCAGTTCTTC.

This clonotype was found a few times. The chain recombines TRBV20-1 with TRBJ2-1, with 10 bases identical to TRBD2. Germline V gene lookup returns CDR1 DFQATT and CDR2 SNEGSKA (reference sequence). V gave up 0 bases and J gave up 5 bases; unmatched junction bases: 4. The CDR3 contains 15 residues. This chain's CDR3 is CSARDTSGTHNEQFF. The CDR3 nucleotides are TGCAGTGCTAGAGACACTAGCGGGACCCACAATGAGCAGTTCTTC.

This clonotype was recorded at least ten times. The chain recombines TRBV7-9 with TRBJ2-3, with D hard to call. Trimming stripped 5 bases from V and 0 bases from J, with 15 bases between. The CDR3 sequence is 16 residues long. Germline CDR1 is SEHNR and CDR2 is FQNEAQ (reference sequence). For the CDR3, the DNA is TGTGCCAGCAGCGGAAGCTGGGCGGTTAGCACAGATACGCAGTATTTT. The encoded protein is CASSGSWAVSTDTQYF. Combining the CDR3 with reference TRBV7-9 and TRBJ2-3 gives the whole variable domain DTGVSQNPRHKITKRGQNVTFRCDPISEHNRLYWYRQTLGQGPEFLTYFQNEAQLEKSRLLSDRFSAERPKGSFSTLEIQRTEQGDSAMYLCASSGSWAVSTDTQYFGPGTRLTVL.

This clonotype was counted many times. The chain uses TRBV30 and TRBJ1-3, with D unclear. The germline V and J ends were trimmed by 2 bases and 2 bases, with 7 bases remaining between them. Germline CDR1 reads GTSNPN; CDR2 reads SVGIG (reference sequence). The CDR3 covers 13 residues. The CDR3 DNA reads as TGTGCCTGGAGTCTAGGAACTGGAAACACCATATATTTT. Its translation is CAWSLGTGNTIYF.

Ten or more counts support this clonotype. The CDR3 loop is CAISGTGAETTDTQYF. CDR3 bases: TGTGCCATCAGCGGAACAGGGGCCGAGACCACAGATACGCAGTATTTT. This rearrangement joins TRBV10-3 to TRBJ2-3; 7 nucleotides match TRBD1. The CDR3 has 16 amino acids. Losses at the gene ends were 6 bases for V and 2 bases for J; bases not matched to a gene: 11. CDR1 and CDR2 (germline): ENHRY, SYGVKD.

The chain combines TRBV29-1 with TRBJ1-6; the match to TRBD1 covers 9 bases. This CDR3 is 15 amino acids long. In germline, CDR1 is SQVTM, CDR2 ANQGSEA. Unmatched junction bases numbered 7, after V lost 5 bases and J lost 5 bases. CDR3 loop: CSVSTGGLDNSPLHF. CDR3 in DNA: TGCAGCGTTTCTACAGGGGGCCTTGATAATTCACCCCTCCACTTT.

This chain joins TRBV14 and TRBJ1-2; 10 nucleotides match TRBD1. This CDR3 comprises 14 residues. V trimming: 5 bases; J trimming: 6 bases; junction bases outside the gene matches: 6. CDR1 and CDR2 (germline): SGHDN, FVKESK. This chain's CDR3 is CASSSTGTGDGYTF. The CDR3 DNA follows: TGTGCCAGCAGCTCGACCGGGACAGGGGATGGCTACACCTTC.

This clonotype was seen many times. The chain couples TRBV11-2 to TRBJ2-3; 10 nucleotides match TRBD2. This CDR3 has 16 residues. V shed 5 bases and J 1 base; nucleotides not matched to a gene: 6. CDR1 is SGHAT, CDR2 FQNNGV, per germline. The CDR3 nucleotides are TGTGCCAGCAGCCTGGAAGGACTAGCGGGCACAGATACGCAGTATTTT. Translated: CASSLEGLAGTDTQYF.

With respect to this clonotype: A much larger clone differs by one base, so this may be a read error. This chain connects TRBV6-2 or TRBV6-3 to TRBJ1-1; the D gene is possibly TRBD1 (5 bases). This CDR3 is built from 14 residues. Germline V gives CDR1 MNHEY, CDR2 SVGEGT. The V and J ends lost 11 bases and 1 base respectively, with 17 bases between them. DNA for the CDR3: TGTGCCGGCACTTGGGTCAGGGCGAACACTGAAGCTTTCTTT. It codes for CAGTWVRANTEAFF.

This clonotype was seen many times. V usage is TRBV27 and J usage is TRBJ1-1, with a weak D call TRBD1 (6 bases). Germline V lookup: CDR1 MNHEY, CDR2 SMNVEV (reference sequence). V lost 2 bases and J 5 bases, leaving 9 bases between the germline ends. There are 13 residues in the CDR3. The CDR3 coding sequence is TGTGCCAGCAGTTTAGTTCAGGGGACTGAAGCTTTCTTT. Amino acids: CASSLVQGTEAFF.